One and the same sample provided the 18 T cell receptor beta chains below, sequenced in a study of blood T cells in healthy people across ages (dated by TCRdb to the mid-2010s). The library was built by means of 5' RACE. For sequencing, an Illumina HiSeq 2500 was employed. A second PCR of about 7 to 12 cycles was run with a J-beta primer mix and a sample-barcoded 5' primer. In-frame beta chains were kept once TCRdb had trimmed the public reads at Q25 with fastp and called clones with MiXCR. Identical CDR3 proteins give one entry, which carries the most common genes and DNA. Across this sample there are about 1 million distinct CDR3 sequences, with 35% to 55% seen only once. Together, the top ten hold approximately 17% of the sample. Sequencing used blood. These receptors all come from a woman aged 60-75 years in good health.

This clonotype has just one count. CDR3 loop: CASSQGLPAYEQYF. The CDR3, as DNA: TGCGCCAGCAGCCAAGGGCTCCCAGCCTACGAGCAGTACTTC. V usage is TRBV4-3 and J usage is TRBJ2-4; D is unclear. Judging by the DNA end, TRBJ2-7 fits better; the J call may be wrong. Germline V gene data show CDR1 as LGHNA and CDR2 as YSLEER. CDR3 size: 14 residues.

This clonotype was seen at least ten times. The chain couples TRBV12-3 or TRBV12-4 to TRBJ2-7; D call uncertain. V was shortened by 6 bases and J by 4 bases, with 10 bases between the two germline ends. CDR3 length equals 12 residues. CDR3 sequence: CASSPSVYEQYF. In DNA, the CDR3 is TGTGCCAGCAGCCCCTCGGTTTACGAGCAGTACTTC.

J is TRBJ2-5 and V is TRBV25-1; 7 bases fit TRBD2. The CDR3 contains 16 residues. Germline CDR1 and CDR2: MGHDK and SYGVNS. V gave up 4 bases and J gave up 3 bases; unmatched junction bases: 11. The CDR3 bases are TGTGCCAGCAGTGGGGGTATAGCGGGCCCGAAAGAGACCCAGTACTTC. Its translation is CASSGGIAGPKETQYF.

This clonotype came up once. The gene calls are TRBV15 and TRBJ2-3, with 11 bases matching TRBD2. The germline gives CDR1 LNHNV, CDR2 YYDKDF (reference sequence). V shed 4 bases and J 6 bases; nucleotides not matched to a gene: 9. CDR3 length: 16 amino acids. CDR3 in amino acids: CATSTDVAGGWDTQYF. Here the CDR3 DNA reads TGTGCCACCAGCACCGACGTAGCGGGAGGGTGGGATACGCAGTATTTT.

This chain connects TRBV27 to TRBJ1-6; D gene unclear. The CDR3 spans 16 residues. Germline V gene data show CDR1 as MNHEY and CDR2 as SMNVEV (reference sequence). V was cut by 6 bases and J by 0 bases, with 12 bases left in between. For the CDR3, the DNA is TGTGCCAGCAGCCTTGAGGGTATCTCCTATAATTCACCCCTCCACTTT. It specifies CASSLEGISYNSPLHF.

This clonotype came up many times. This chain uses TRBV7-2 with TRBJ2-5; TRBD2 agrees at 9 bases. The CDR3 spans 15 residues. CDR1 SGHTA and CDR2 FQGNSA come from the germline V gene. V lost 5 bases, J lost 2 bases, and 6 bases stayed unmatched. CDR3 sequence (DNA): TGTGCCAGCAGCCTAGGGGGACTAGCTCAAGAGACCCAGTACTTC. It specifies CASSLGGLAQETQYF.

This clonotype was detected ten times or more. The chain recombines TRBV25-1 with TRBJ2-3; 9 positions match TRBD1. V trimming: 5 bases; J trimming: 1 base; junction bases outside the gene matches: 7. In germline, CDR1 is MGHDK, CDR2 SYGVNS. CDR3 length: 16 amino acids. The CDR3 is CASSSHRGQGTDTQYF. The CDR3 DNA reads TGTGCCAGCAGTTCGCACAGGGGGCAAGGCACAGATACGCAGTATTTT.

This clonotype was recorded a few times. The chain employs TRBV5-1 and TRBJ1-1; 7 positions agree with TRBD1. Per the germline V gene, CDR1 is SGHRS and CDR2 is YFSETQ. V lost 6 bases and J lost 4; bases outside the gene matches: 6. There are 13 residues in the CDR3. The DNA of the CDR3 is TGCGCCAGCAACCCGACAGGGTCCACTGAAGCTTTCTTT. Its protein is CASNPTGSTEAFF.

The V call is TRBV6-2 or TRBV6-3, the J call TRBJ2-3; 14 bases line up with TRBD2. CDR1 MNHEY and CDR2 SVGEGT come from the germline V gene. CDR3 length equals 17 residues. Unmatched junction bases numbered 6, after V lost 5 bases and J lost 2 bases. The CDR3 loop reads CASSGGTSGRFTDTQYF. CDR3 nucleotide sequence: TGTGCCAGCAGTGGTGGGACTAGCGGGAGATTCACAGATACGCAGTATTTT.

The V and J genes are TRBV3-1 and TRBJ2-7, with D hard to call. The length of the CDR3 is 14 residues. From germline, CDR1 is LGHDT and CDR2 YNNKEL (reference sequence). V was shortened by 4 bases and J by 7 bases, with 17 bases between the two germline ends. DNA for the CDR3: TGTGCCAGCAGCCCCTCCCCGTTTTGGGATGAGCAGTACTTC. It is translated as CASSPSPFWDEQYF.

The chain carries TRBV6-6 and TRBJ1-1, with D maybe TRBD1 (6 bases). The CDR3 totals 14 residues. The germline V and J ends were trimmed by 7 bases and 6 bases, with 18 bases remaining between them. CDR1 is MNHNY, CDR2 SVGAGI, per germline (reference sequence). For the CDR3, the DNA is TGTGCCAGCAACCAGAGGGGGTTGCAGCCTGAAGCTTTCTTT. Encoded protein: CASNQRGLQPEAFF.

This clonotype has ten or more counts. The chain joins TRBV10-2 to TRBJ2-3; D is unclear. This CDR3 has 15 amino acids. Per germline, CDR1 WSHSY and CDR2 SAAADI. The V end was cut by 3 bases, the J end by 3 bases, with 13 bases between. The CDR3 DNA reads TGCGCCAGCAGTGACTGGGGTTTTTCTACAGATACGCAGTATTTT. Translating it yields CASSDWGFSTDTQYF.

This rearrangement joins TRBV20-1 to TRBJ2-6, with D perhaps matching TRBD1 (6 bases). Germline V gene sequence: CDR1 DFQATT, CDR2 SNEGSKA (reference sequence). The CDR3 extends over 16 amino acids. Between the trimmed V and J ends, which lost 6 bases and 0 bases, there was a span of 15 bases. The CDR3 here is CSALPRGSSGANVLTF. Written as DNA, the CDR3 is TGCAGTGCCCTCCCCAGGGGAAGCTCTGGGGCCAACGTCCTGACTTTC.

V gene TRBV10-3 combines with J gene TRBJ2-1, with 9 positions matching TRBD1. Germline CDR1 and CDR2: ENHRY and SYGVKD. V trimming: 6 bases; J trimming: 10 bases; junction bases outside the gene matches: 4. The CDR3 has 12 amino acids. The CDR3: CAIRGQGREQFF. In DNA form, the CDR3 reads TGTGCCATCAGGGGACAGGGACGGGAGCAGTTCTTC.

As for this clonotype: Mismatch with germline at one junction end may stem from a read error. The genes are TRBV10-3 and TRBJ1-1, with D maybe TRBD1 (6 bases). CDR3 length equals 13 residues. Germline CDR1 ENHRY, CDR2 SYGVKD. CDR3 region: CATSRTANTEAFF. As DNA, the CDR3 is TGTGCCACCAGTAGGACAGCCAACACTGAAGCTTTCTTT.

With regard to this clonotype: Its ends do not fully match the called genes, so a read error is possible. The chain has TRBV5-1 and TRBJ1-2, with D possibly TRBD1 on 6 matching bases. This CDR3 contains 13 residues. CDR1 is SGHRS and CDR2 is YFSETQ in the germline V gene. CDR3 in DNA: TGCGCCAGCAGGACGAACAGGGAGTATGACTACACCTTC. Protein product: CASRTNREYDYTF.

J is TRBJ1-1 and V is TRBV7-9; D may be TRBD1 (5 bases). Trimming stripped 1 base from V and 4 bases from J, with 13 bases between. This CDR3 spans 15 amino acids. Germline CDR1 reads SEHNR; CDR2 reads FQNEAQ (reference sequence). The CDR3 reads CASSLGRDTSTEAFF. In DNA form, the CDR3 reads TGTGCCAGCAGCTTAGGCAGGGATACGAGCACTGAAGCTTTCTTT.

The chain employs TRBV27 and TRBJ2-5; D remains ambiguous. This CDR3 contains 13 residues. The V gene's germline CDR1 is MNHEY and CDR2 SMNVEV (reference sequence). Between the trimmed V and J ends, which lost 4 bases and 11 bases, there was a span of 17 bases. The CDR3 coding sequence is TGTGCCAGCAGTTGGCGGCTGAACGATGAGCAGTACTTC. It codes for CASSWRLNDEQYF.